Listed below are T cell receptor beta chains from one sample, sequenced in a study of OX40 agonist ivuxolimab in advanced cancers. TCRdb's table, derived via immunoSEQ multiplex PCR, lists solely in-frame clones and lacks some. Found here are tens of thousands of clones, over 80% of them singletons; the top ten hold approximately 11%. The sample consisted of CD4+ or CD8+ T cells sorted from blood, taken in a trial of the OX40 agonist ivuxolimab. The receptors here all came from an adult with an advanced solid tumor such as melanoma, head and neck, liver or kidney cancer. The CDR3 runs from the conserved cysteine through the conserved F or W. Each record gives: clone size, V gene, J gene, D gene, CDR3 DNA, CDR3 protein. D genes are given only for firm matches. For some rows the clone size is stated as once, few or many, or as a class when expanded; others skip it.

once	TRBV15	TRBJ1-1	TRBD1	TGTGCCACCAGCATCGGGACAGAGCTTTTGATGAACACTGAAGCTTTCTTT	CATSIGTELLMNTEAFF
-	TRBV4-2	TRBJ2-1	-	TGTGCCAGCAGCCTCAGCGGTGGGGCACAGTTCTTC	CASSLSGGAQFF
-	TRBV27	TRBJ2-1	-	TGTGCCAGCAGTTTGGGAGGCTCCTACAATGAGCAGTTCTTC	CASSLGGSYNEQFF
-	TRBV6-5	TRBJ1-3	-	TGTGCCAGCAGTATCTGGGCAGAGTCTGGAAACACCATATATTTT	CASSIWAESGNTIYF
-	TRBV9	TRBJ2-7	TRBD1	TGTGCCAGCAGCGCCGGGACAGGGGATCTCTACGAGCAGTACTTC	CASSAGTGDLYEQYF
-	TRBV7-9	TRBJ1-2	-	TGTGCCAGCAGCCCCAGTTGGGGCTACACCTTC	CASSPSWGYTF
-	TRBV7-9	TRBJ2-7	TRBD1	TGTGCCAGCAGCGAGGGGGACAGGGCGCGGTACGAGCAGTACTTC	CASSEGDRARYEQYF
-	TRBV28	TRBJ2-7	TRBD2	TGTGCCAGCAGTTTAGGACTAGCTGGGTACGAGCAGTACTTC	CASSLGLAGYEQYF
-	TRBV6-4	TRBJ2-7	TRBD2	TGTGCCAGCAGTGAAAGTCTAGCGGGAGCCTCACCTTACGAGCAGTACTTC	CASSESLAGASPYEQYF
-	TRBV5-8	TRBJ2-7	-	TGTGCCAGCAGCTTGTTGAACTCCTACGAGCAGTACTTC	CASSLLNSYEQYF
-	TRBV27	TRBJ2-1	-	TGTGCCAGCAGCTACAGGGATGAGCAGTTCTTC	CASSYRDEQFF
-	TRBV5-1	TRBJ2-3	TRBD1	TGCGCCAGCAGCGAGGAACAGGGGCTCGCTCGCACAGATACGCAGTATTTT	CASSEEQGLARTDTQYF
-	TRBV30	TRBJ2-2	-	TGTGCCTGGAGTTATCATACGAACACCGGGGAGCTGTTTTTT	CAWSYHTNTGELFF
-	TRBV4-1	TRBJ1-5	-	TGCGCCAGCAGCCAAGAACACTGGGGTCGGCCCCAGCATTTT	CASSQEHWGRPQHF
once	TRBV19	TRBJ2-7	-	TGTGCCAGTATTAGGACAGTTCAGGGGTACGAGCAGTACTTC	CASIRTVQGYEQYF
-	TRBV10-3	TRBJ2-7	-	TGTGCCATCAGTGGATGGGACACCTCCTACGAGCAGTACTTC	CAISGWDTSYEQYF
once	TRBV19	TRBJ2-7	-	TGTGCCAGTAGTTCGCCCGAAGTTTACGAGCAGTACTTC	CASSSPEVYEQYF
-	TRBV9	TRBJ2-1	-	TGTGCCAGCAGCGCGAGGGGATCCGTCAATGAGCAGTTCTTC	CASSARGSVNEQFF
-	TRBV4-1	TRBJ2-7	TRBD2	TGCGCCAGCAGCCGGACTAGCGCTAAAGGCGAGCAGTACTTC	CASSRTSAKGEQYF
-	TRBV6-5	TRBJ2-7	-	TGTGCCAGCAGTTACCGAGAGTATCCCTACGAGCAGTACTTC	CASSYREYPYEQYF
-	TRBV19	TRBJ1-1	TRBD1	TGTGCCAGTTGGACAGAACAGGGGACTGAAGCTTTCTTT	CASWTEQGTEAFF
-	TRBV5-4	TRBJ2-7	-	TGTGCCAGCAGCTTGGGGGGGGACTACGAGCAGTACTTC	CASSLGGDYEQYF